Listed below are T cell receptor beta chains from one sample, sequenced in a study of cytotoxic CD8 clonotypes in ibrutinib-treated CLL. Repertoires were generated with immunoSEQ multiplex PCR, while TCRdb's copy carries only in-frame clones and drops some. The table lists approximately 330,000 clones, just under 80% of them singletons. Sequenced here: PBMCs, sampled before ibrutinib treatment. The receptors were sampled from a human donor with chronic lymphocytic leukemia. Both conserved end residues are part of each CDR3. Each record gives: D gene, V gene, J gene, CDR3 DNA, CDR3 protein. D genes are given only for firm matches.

d_call: TRBD2; v_call: TRBV11-2; j_call: TRBJ2-3; cdr3_nt: TGTGCCAGCAGCCTTCCGGGACTAGCGGGAGAGGTAGATACGCAGTATTTT; cdr3_aa: CASSLPGLAGEVDTQYF
d_call: TRBD1; v_call: TRBV6-5; j_call: TRBJ2-7; cdr3_nt: TGTGCCAGCAGTTACTTCCGGACAGGGACCTACGAGCAGTACTTC; cdr3_aa: CASSYFRTGTYEQYF
d_call: NA; v_call: TRBV7-6; j_call: TRBJ2-3; cdr3_nt: TGTGCCAGCAGCTCACGCATTTGGAGTGACACAGATACGCAGTATTTT; cdr3_aa: CASSSRIWSDTDTQYF
d_call: NA; v_call: TRBV5-5; j_call: TRBJ2-7; cdr3_nt: TGTGCCAGCAGCTGGGACAACTCCTACGAGCAGTACTTC; cdr3_aa: CASSWDNSYEQYF
d_call: NA; v_call: TRBV7-2; j_call: TRBJ2-7; cdr3_nt: TGTGCCAGCAGCCCCCTGGGGAGATACGAGCAGTACTTC; cdr3_aa: CASSPLGRYEQYF
d_call: TRBD1; v_call: TRBV7-9; j_call: TRBJ1-2; cdr3_nt: TGTGCCAGCAGCGGACAGGGACAGGTCTATGGCTACACCTTC; cdr3_aa: CASSGQGQVYGYTF
d_call: NA; v_call: TRBV7-6; j_call: TRBJ2-1; cdr3_nt: TGTGCCAGCAGCTTAGGGGTGACTGAGCAGTTCTTC; cdr3_aa: CASSLGVTEQFF
d_call: TRBD1; v_call: TRBV5-1; j_call: TRBJ2-1; cdr3_nt: TGCGCCAGCAGCTTGTCGGGGACAGGTGAGCAGTTCTTC; cdr3_aa: CASSLSGTGEQFF
d_call: NA; v_call: TRBV4-1; j_call: TRBJ1-5; cdr3_nt: TGCGCCAGCAGCCAAGGGGCAGGGAATCAGCCCCAGCATTTT; cdr3_aa: CASSQGAGNQPQHF
d_call: TRBD2; v_call: TRBV19; j_call: TRBJ2-2; cdr3_nt: TGTGCCAGTAGTAAGCGGGAGGGGGAGCTGTTTTTT; cdr3_aa: CASSKREGELFF